This entry is about one T cell receptor (beta chain). This record belongs to a study of cytomegalovirus exposure and HLA in healthy donors. The PCR made use of 60 Vbeta and 13 Jbeta primers. Measured with immunoSEQ multiplex PCR; TCRdb has only the in-frame clones, and not every one. The data show over 90,000 clones, with around three quarters seen just once and roughly 15% held by the top ten. V lost 4 bases, J lost 4 bases, and 4 bases stayed unmatched. This CDR3 region has 15 residues. Germline loops: CDR1 SGHNT, CDR2 YENEEA. This receptor was taken from a woman in her fifties or sixties in good health and CMV-seropositive. This rearrangement joins TRBV11-3 to TRBJ2-6; TRBD2 matches 7 bases. The sequencing sample was made of PBMCs. CDR3: CASSSSGDGANVLTF. The CDR3 region has the DNA TGTGCCAGCAGCTCTAGCGGAGACGGGGCCAACGTCCTGACTTTC.